Following are 8 T cell receptor beta chains from one sample sequenced in a study of blood T cell repertoires in COVID-19. Here immunoSEQ multiplex PCR was the method, and the copy in TCRdb shows in-frame clones only, minus some. The sample has a few hundred thousand clones, more than 80% seen once. Sequencing was performed on peripheral blood. All receptors derive from a woman aged 25 to 39 with active or convalescent COVID-19.

V gene TRBV2 combines with J gene TRBJ2-3; 9 bases line up with TRBD1. V shed 6 bases, J shed 3 bases, and the junction held 4 bases outside the gene matches. The CDR3 totals 14 residues. Germline loops: CDR1 SNHLY, CDR2 FYNNEI. CDR3 sequence reads: CASRGDRETDTQYF. CDR3 nucleotides: TGTGCCAGCAGGGGGGACAGGGAAACAGATACGCAGTATTTT.

This clone appeared once. V usage is TRBV10-3 and J usage is TRBJ1-2; 8 bases fit TRBD1. Germline CDR1 is ENHRY and CDR2 is SYGVKD. Unmatched junction bases numbered 7, after V lost 6 bases and J lost 13 bases. The CDR3 sequence is 11 residues long. The CDR3 DNA follows: TGTGCCATCAGCCTAGGACAGGGATTCACCTTC. As protein: CAISLGQGFTF.

This chain connects TRBV7-9 to TRBJ2-7, with 8 bases matching TRBD1. Germline CDR1 reads SEHNR; CDR2 reads FQNEAQ (reference sequence). This CDR3 comprises 14 residues. J was trimmed by 5 bases and V by 4 bases; bases with no gene match: 7. The CDR3 protein is CASSSTGVPHEQYF. The CDR3 region has the DNA TGTGCCAGCAGCTCGACAGGGGTCCCGCACGAGCAGTACTTC.

This sequence joins TRBV10-3 and TRBJ2-7; a possible D gene is TRBD2 (6 bases). Trimming stripped 7 bases from V and 0 bases from J, with 16 bases between. CDR1 ENHRY and CDR2 SYGVKD come from the germline V gene. This CDR3 contains 15 residues. CDR3 sequence (DNA): TGTGCCATCAATGCGGGGCGGGGTAGCTCCTACGAGCAGTACTTC. Protein product: CAINAGRGSSYEQYF.

The chain links TRBV15 to TRBJ2-7, with D maybe TRBD1 (6 bases). The germline V gene has CDR1 LNHNV and CDR2 YYDKDF (reference sequence). The CDR3 has 15 residues. V gave up 0 bases and J gave up 2 bases, with 11 bases separating them. CDR3 residues: CATSRDSNRAYEQYF. Written as DNA, the CDR3 is TGTGCCACCAGCAGAGATTCGAACAGGGCCTACGAGCAGTACTTC.

This chain connects TRBV6-6 to TRBJ1-4; D gene unclear. Germline V lookup: CDR1 MNHNY, CDR2 SVGAGI (reference sequence). The CDR3 length is 14 residues. V lost 9 bases to trimming and J lost 0 bases, with 11 bases between them. Written as DNA, the CDR3 is TGTGCCAGTCGCCCGGGTGCAACTAATGAAAAACTGTTTTTT. The encoded protein is CASRPGATNEKLFF.

The chain couples TRBV13 to TRBJ1-1; D remains unclear. Between the trimmed V and J ends, which lost 3 bases and 4 bases, there was a span of 12 bases. Germline CDR1 PRHDT, CDR2 FYEKMQ (reference sequence). This CDR3 has 14 residues. Written as DNA, the CDR3 is TGTGCCAGCAGCTTTGCCTCATATAGCACTGAAGCTTTCTTT. Its translation is CASSFASYSTEAFF.

V is TRBV6-5 and J is TRBJ2-7; 8 nucleotides line up with TRBD1. Losses at the gene ends were 5 bases for V and 2 bases for J; bases not matched to a gene: 5. Germline values: CDR1 MNHEY, CDR2 SVGAGI. There are 14 residues in the CDR3. The CDR3 here is CASSRGTGTYEQYF. DNA of the CDR3: TGTGCCAGCAGTCGCGGGACAGGAACCTACGAGCAGTACTTC.